This TCR beta chain originates from a study of blood T cells in healthy people across ages. With a J-beta primer mix and a sample-barcoded 5' primer, a second PCR ran 7 to 11 cycles. Each cDNA molecule carried a tag from a template-switch adaptor that contained 12 random nucleotides. TCRdb reprocessed the 5' RACE reads with MiXCR, giving one entry per CDR3 protein. This table holds about 1.4 million distinct CDR3 sequences, 59% found once. Points on this clonotype: Its antigen is as yet unknown.

Study-wide results and limits: PBMCs that were unsorted prevented a conclusive naive versus antigen-experienced comparison. Diversity estimates drawn from one million T cells were deemed underestimates.

The CDR3 totals 8 residues. Germline V gene data show CDR1 as DFQATT and CDR2 as SNEGSKA (reference sequence). This clonotype was sampled from a man aged 18 to 35 in good health. Source material: blood. The V and J genes are TRBV20-1 and TRBJ2-7; weak D call: TRBD2 (5 bases). The CDR3 DNA reads TGCAAGCGGACCGAGCAGTACTTC. Translating gives CKRTEQYF.